This TCR beta chain is drawn from a study of blood T cell repertoires in COVID-19. Unmatched junction bases numbered 5, after V lost 5 bases and J lost 2 bases. The germline CDR1 and CDR2 sequences are SGHVS and FNYEAQ. The CDR3 consists of 17 residues. Original processing notes: How many nucleated cells were present was estimated from reference gene primer amplification. Data came from immunoSEQ multiplex PCR; TCRdb stores just in-frame clones and leaves some out. The V and J calls and clone size come from that table; D and trimming were worked out from the DNA. The sample lists roughly 250,000 clones; roughly 93% were seen once.

The chain uses TRBV7-6 and TRBJ2-3; 15 positions match TRBD2. The source of this sequence is a woman aged 40 to 50 with acute COVID-19. The sequencing sample was made of PBMCs or T cells enriched from blood (not recorded which). The CDR3 DNA sequence: TGTGCCAGCAGCCAGGGACTAGCGGGGGGATTCACAGATACGCAGTATTTT. Protein: CASSQGLAGGFTDTQYF.